These T cell receptor beta chains were read from a single sample in a study of PD-L1 blockade in urothelial cancer. The assay was immunoSEQ multiplex PCR, and TCRdb's table has in-frame clones only and misses some. The table records roughly 45,000 clones, around 90% of them present only once. The sample consisted of PBMCs, taken around atezolizumab (anti-PD-L1) treatment. These receptors originate from a woman in her fifties or sixties with urothelial cancer. Each CDR3 is given with its conserved first and last residue. The order of the fields is clone size, J gene, D gene, V gene, CDR3 DNA, CDR3 protein. The D gene is left open where the match is weak. Clone size appears in some rows only: once, few, many, or a class for an expanded clone.

NA	TRBJ2-7	TRBD2	TRBV5-1	TGCGCCAGCAGCGGACTTCCCGGGACTAGCGGGAGGGCCTTCAAGCAGTACTTC	CASSGLPGTSGRAFKQYF
NA	TRBJ2-7	TRBD2	TRBV10-3	TGTGCCATCAGTGACCCCCCCCTAGCGGGAGCCAGCTCCTACGAGCAGTACTTC	CAISDPPLAGASSYEQYF
NA	TRBJ2-6	NA	TRBV28	TGTGCCACCATGAGAGGGAGTAAGGCTGGGGCCAACGTCCTGACTTTC	CATMRGSKAGANVLTF
NA	TRBJ2-1	NA	TRBV10-2	TGCGCCAGCAGTGAGAGTGTGCTCAGAAGTTCCTACAATGAGCAGTTCTTC	CASSESVLRSSYNEQFF
NA	TRBJ2-7	NA	TRBV4-2	TGTGCCAGCAGCCAAGAAGTACTCTACGAGCAGTACTTC	CASSQEVLYEQYF
NA	TRBJ1-1	NA	TRBV27	TGTGCCAGCAGTTGGGGTGGGGGAGGCACTGAAGCTTTCTTT	CASSWGGGGTEAFF
NA	TRBJ2-5	TRBD2	TRBV7-2	TGTGCCAGCAGCTTCGGGGGGGCAGGGGAGACCCAGTACTTC	CASSFGGAGETQYF
few	TRBJ2-1	TRBD2	TRBV19	TGTGCCAGTCGACTAGCGGGGGGGCCCGGTGAGCAGTTCTTC	CASRLAGGPGEQFF
NA	TRBJ1-5	NA	TRBV10-2	TGCGCCAGCAGTGAGTCGACCGGGCTAGGGGTTTATCAGCCCCAGCATTTT	CASSESTGLGVYQPQHF
NA	TRBJ2-7	TRBD1	TRBV18	TGTGCCAGCTCACAATACCGGGACAGGGGGCTAGACGAGCAGTACTTC	CASSQYRDRGLDEQYF
NA	TRBJ1-2	NA	TRBV18	TGTGCCAGCTCACCCCTCGGGGGGTCTAACTATGGCTACACCTTC	CASSPLGGSNYGYTF
NA	TRBJ1-4	NA	TRBV25-1	TGTGCCAGCAGTGAAGTAGGGGTTAGTGAAAAACTGTTTTTT	CASSEVGVSEKLFF
NA	TRBJ2-7	TRBD1	TRBV30	TGTGCCTGGCACACCGGGACAGGTCATGCCTACGAGCAGTACTTC	CAWHTGTGHAYEQYF
NA	TRBJ2-7	TRBD2	TRBV7-2	TGTGCCAGCAGCCTAAGTTCGCGGGAGGTCCCCTACGAGCAGTACTTC	CASSLSSREVPYEQYF
once	TRBJ2-4	TRBD2	TRBV28	TGTGCCACCGGGGGAGGGGTGGACATTCAGTACTTC	CATGGGVDIQYF
NA	TRBJ2-2	NA	TRBV6-5	TGTGCCACCGGGGGACGGTTAATGAACACCGGGGAGCTGTTTTTT	CATGGRLMNTGELFF
NA	TRBJ2-4	NA	TRBV19	TGTGCCAGTAATGGCAGAAACATTCAGTACTTC	CASNGRNIQYF
many	TRBJ2-7	NA	TRBV6-5	TGTGCCAGCAGCCTCGGGGGTGCTGTCTACGAGCAGTACTTC	CASSLGGAVYEQYF
NA	TRBJ2-7	TRBD1	TRBV7-9	TGTGCCAGCAGCCCCGGGACAGGGTCAGACGAGCAGTACTTC	CASSPGTGSDEQYF
few	TRBJ1-2	NA	TRBV10-2	TGCGCCAGCAGACGAGAAACCTCGTATGGCTACACCTTC	CASRRETSYGYTF
NA	TRBJ2-5	TRBD1	TRBV7-3	TGTGCCAGCAGCCCTCACGGGACAGATAAAGAGACCCAGTACTTC	CASSPHGTDKETQYF
NA	TRBJ1-4	NA	TRBV2	TGTGCCAGCAGTGAGGGGGCCCGAAATGAAAAACTGTTTTTT	CASSEGARNEKLFF
NA	TRBJ1-4	NA	TRBV27	TGTGCCAGCAGTTTCGAGGGAGCGGCTAATGAAAAACTGTTTTTT	CASSFEGAANEKLFF
NA	TRBJ1-5	NA	TRBV19	TGTGCCAGTGGGGCGCGGCGAAGGGCAGCCCAGCATTTT	CASGARRRAAQHF
NA	TRBJ2-3	NA	TRBV27	TGTGCCAGCAGTTTTGGTTTGTGGGGGGGCCCTAGCACAGATACGCAGTATTTT	CASSFGLWGGPSTDTQYF
NA	TRBJ2-1	TRBD2	TRBV28	TGTGCCAGCAGTACCCTCGGACTAGCGGGAGGGCCGGTGGATGAGCAGTTCTTC	CASSTLGLAGGPVDEQFF
NA	TRBJ2-7	TRBD1	TRBV15	TGTGCCACCAGCAGGACCGGGACAGGACCCTACGAGCAGTACTTC	CATSRTGTGPYEQYF
NA	TRBJ2-7	NA	TRBV4-1	TGCGCCAGCAGCCACCCGACTGCGGCAACCTCCTACGAGCAGTACTTC	CASSHPTAATSYEQYF
NA	TRBJ1-2	TRBD1	TRBV11-2	TGTGCCAGCAGGGCAGGACAGGGGAACTATGGCTACACCTTC	CASRAGQGNYGYTF